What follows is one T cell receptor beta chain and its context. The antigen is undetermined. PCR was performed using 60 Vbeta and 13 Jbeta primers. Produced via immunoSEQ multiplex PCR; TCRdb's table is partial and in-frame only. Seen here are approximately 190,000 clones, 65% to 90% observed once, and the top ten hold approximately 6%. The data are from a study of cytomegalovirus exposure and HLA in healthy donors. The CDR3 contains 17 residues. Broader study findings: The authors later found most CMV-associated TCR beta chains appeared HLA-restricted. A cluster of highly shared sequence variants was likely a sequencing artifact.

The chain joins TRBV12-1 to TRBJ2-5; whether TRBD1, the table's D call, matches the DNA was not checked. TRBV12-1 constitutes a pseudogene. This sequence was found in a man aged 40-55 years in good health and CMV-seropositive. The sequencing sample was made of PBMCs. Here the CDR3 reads CASSFPLPGQGWETQYF. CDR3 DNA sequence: TGTGCCAGCAGCTTTCCCCTTCCCGGACAGGGTTGGGAGACCCAGTACTTC.